This TCR beta chain derives from a study of CD8 T cell repertoires and HIV-1 epitope variants. General study findings and limits: Beta chains alone show antigen proliferation, not cytokine profile or function.

Of note for this clone: Its antigen is undetermined.

Here immunoSEQ multiplex PCR was the method, and the copy in TCRdb shows in-frame clones only, minus some. The repertoire consists of about 6,300 clones, with roughly 70% occurring once and the leading ten covering roughly 40%. The ends were cut back, 5 bases at V and 5 bases at J, with 13 bases in the middle. Looked up from germline, CDR1 is PRHDT and CDR2 is FYEKMQ (reference sequence). This CDR3 spans 13 amino acids. The sequencing input was cultured CD8+ T cells derived from PBMCs. The chain has TRBV13 and TRBJ2-7; D gene uncertain. The receptor comes from a male donor with HIV. The CDR3 nucleotides are TGTGCCAGCAGCCCCCAAGCCTCGGACGAGCAGTACTTC. Translation: CASSPQASDEQYF.